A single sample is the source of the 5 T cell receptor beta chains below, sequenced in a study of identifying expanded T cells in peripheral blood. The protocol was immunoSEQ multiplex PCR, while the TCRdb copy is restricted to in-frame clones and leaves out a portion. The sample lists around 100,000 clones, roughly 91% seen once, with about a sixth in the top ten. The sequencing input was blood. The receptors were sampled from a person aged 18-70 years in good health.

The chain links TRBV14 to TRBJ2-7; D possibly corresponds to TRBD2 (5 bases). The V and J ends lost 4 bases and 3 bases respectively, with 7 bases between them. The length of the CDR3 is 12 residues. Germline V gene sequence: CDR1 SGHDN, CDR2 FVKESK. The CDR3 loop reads CASSPGDYEQYF. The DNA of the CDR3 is TGTGCCAGCAGCCCCGGGGACTACGAGCAGTACTTC.

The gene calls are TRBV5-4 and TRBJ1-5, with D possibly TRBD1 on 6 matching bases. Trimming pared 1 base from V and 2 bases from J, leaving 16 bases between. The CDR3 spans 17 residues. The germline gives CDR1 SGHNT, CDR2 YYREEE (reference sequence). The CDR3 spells CASSLWGGPGGNQPQHF. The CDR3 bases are TGTGCCAGCAGCTTGTGGGGGGGGCCGGGAGGCAATCAGCCCCAGCATTTT.

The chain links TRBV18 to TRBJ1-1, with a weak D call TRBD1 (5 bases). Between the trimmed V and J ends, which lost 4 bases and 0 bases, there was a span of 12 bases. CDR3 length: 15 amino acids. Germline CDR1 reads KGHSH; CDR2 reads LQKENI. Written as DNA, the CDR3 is TGTGCCAGCTCACTCATCGACAGCGTGAACACTGAAGCTTTCTTT. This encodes CASSLIDSVNTEAFF.

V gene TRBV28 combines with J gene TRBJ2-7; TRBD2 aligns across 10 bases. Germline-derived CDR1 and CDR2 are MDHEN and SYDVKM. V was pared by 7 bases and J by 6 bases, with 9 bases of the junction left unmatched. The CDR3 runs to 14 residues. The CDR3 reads CASKPAGTSVEQYF. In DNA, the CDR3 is TGTGCCAGCAAACCAGCCGGGACTAGCGTCGAGCAGTACTTC.

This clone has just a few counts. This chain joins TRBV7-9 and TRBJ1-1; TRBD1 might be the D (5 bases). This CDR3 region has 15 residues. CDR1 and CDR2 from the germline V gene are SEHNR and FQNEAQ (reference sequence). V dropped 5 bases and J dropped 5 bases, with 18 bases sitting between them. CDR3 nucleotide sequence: TGTGCCAGCAGCCAAACGGGACCCAGGAGGACTGAAGCTTTCTTT. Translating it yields CASSQTGPRRTEAFF.